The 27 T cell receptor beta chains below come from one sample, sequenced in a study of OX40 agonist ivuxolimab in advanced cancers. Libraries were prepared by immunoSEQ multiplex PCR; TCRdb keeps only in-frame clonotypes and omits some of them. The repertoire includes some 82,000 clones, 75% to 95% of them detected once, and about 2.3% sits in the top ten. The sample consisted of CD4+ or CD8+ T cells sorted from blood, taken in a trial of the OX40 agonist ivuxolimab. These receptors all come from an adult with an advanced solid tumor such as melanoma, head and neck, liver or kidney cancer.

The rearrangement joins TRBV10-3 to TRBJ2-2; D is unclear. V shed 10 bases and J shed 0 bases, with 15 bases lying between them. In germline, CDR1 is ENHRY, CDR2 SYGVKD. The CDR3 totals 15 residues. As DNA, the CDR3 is TGTGCCACCAACCTGGTGGCCACGAACACCGGGGAGCTGTTTTTT. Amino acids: CATNLVATNTGELFF.

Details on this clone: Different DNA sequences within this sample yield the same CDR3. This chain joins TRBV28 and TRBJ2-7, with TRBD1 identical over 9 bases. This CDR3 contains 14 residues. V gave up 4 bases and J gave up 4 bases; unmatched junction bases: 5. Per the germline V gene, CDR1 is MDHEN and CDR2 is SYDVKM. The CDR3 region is CASSSHRGLYEQYF. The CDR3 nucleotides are TGTGCCAGCAGTTCTCACAGGGGGCTTTACGAGCAGTACTTC.

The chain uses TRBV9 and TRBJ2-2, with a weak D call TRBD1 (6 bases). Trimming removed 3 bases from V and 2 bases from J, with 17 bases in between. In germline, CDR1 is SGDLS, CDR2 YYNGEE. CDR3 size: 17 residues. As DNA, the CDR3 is TGTGCCAGCAGCGCGGCCGGGACACCGGAAAACACCGGGGAGCTGTTTTTT. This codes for CASSAAGTPENTGELFF.

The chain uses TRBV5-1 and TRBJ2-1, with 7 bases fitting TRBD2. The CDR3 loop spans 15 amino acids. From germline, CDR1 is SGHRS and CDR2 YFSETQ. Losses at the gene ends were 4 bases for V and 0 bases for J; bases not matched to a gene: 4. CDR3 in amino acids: CASSPGGSSYNEQFF. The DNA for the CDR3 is TGCGCCAGCAGCCCCGGGGGGAGCTCCTACAATGAGCAGTTCTTC.

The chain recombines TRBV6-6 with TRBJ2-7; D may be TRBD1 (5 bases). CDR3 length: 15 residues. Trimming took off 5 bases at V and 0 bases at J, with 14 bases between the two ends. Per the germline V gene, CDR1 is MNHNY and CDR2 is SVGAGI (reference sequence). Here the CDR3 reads CASSTGHSASYEQYF. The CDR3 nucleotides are TGTGCCAGCAGTACCGGACATTCAGCCTCCTACGAGCAGTACTTC.

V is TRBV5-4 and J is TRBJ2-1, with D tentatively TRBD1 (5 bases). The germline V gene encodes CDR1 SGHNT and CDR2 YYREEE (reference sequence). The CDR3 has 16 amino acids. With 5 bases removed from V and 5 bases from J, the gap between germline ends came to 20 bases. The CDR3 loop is CASSLLQNQGNNEQFF. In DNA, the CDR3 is TGTGCCAGCAGTTTGCTCCAAAATCAGGGCAACAATGAGCAGTTCTTC.

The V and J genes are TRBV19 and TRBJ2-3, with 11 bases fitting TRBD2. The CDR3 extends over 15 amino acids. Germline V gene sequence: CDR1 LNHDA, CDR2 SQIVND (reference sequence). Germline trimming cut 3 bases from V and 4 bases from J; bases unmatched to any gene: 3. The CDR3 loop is CASSILAGGSDTQYF. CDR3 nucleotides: TGTGCCAGTAGTATCCTAGCGGGAGGCTCAGATACGCAGTATTTT.

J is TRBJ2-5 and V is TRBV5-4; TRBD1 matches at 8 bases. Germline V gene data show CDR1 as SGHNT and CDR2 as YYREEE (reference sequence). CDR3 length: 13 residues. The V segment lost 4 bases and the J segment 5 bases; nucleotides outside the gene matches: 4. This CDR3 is CASSPTGDETQYF. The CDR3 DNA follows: TGTGCCAGCAGCCCGACAGGGGACGAGACCCAGTACTTC.

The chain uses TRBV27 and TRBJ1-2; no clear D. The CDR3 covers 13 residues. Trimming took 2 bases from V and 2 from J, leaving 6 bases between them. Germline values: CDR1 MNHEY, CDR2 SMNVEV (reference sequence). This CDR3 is CASSLKGNYGYTF. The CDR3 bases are TGTGCCAGCAGTTTAAAGGGAAACTATGGCTACACCTTC.

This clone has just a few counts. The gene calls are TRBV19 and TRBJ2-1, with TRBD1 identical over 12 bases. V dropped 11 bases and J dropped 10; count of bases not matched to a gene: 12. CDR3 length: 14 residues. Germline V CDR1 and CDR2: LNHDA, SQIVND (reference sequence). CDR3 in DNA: TGTGCCGCATCCGGGACAGGGGGCGTAGGCGAGCAGTTCTTC. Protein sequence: CAASGTGGVGEQFF.

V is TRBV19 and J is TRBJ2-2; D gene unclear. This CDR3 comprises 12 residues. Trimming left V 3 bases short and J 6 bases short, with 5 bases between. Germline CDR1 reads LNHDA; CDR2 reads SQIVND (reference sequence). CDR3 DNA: TGTGCCAGTAGTATCTATCCCGGGGAGCTGTTTTTT. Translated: CASSIYPGELFF.

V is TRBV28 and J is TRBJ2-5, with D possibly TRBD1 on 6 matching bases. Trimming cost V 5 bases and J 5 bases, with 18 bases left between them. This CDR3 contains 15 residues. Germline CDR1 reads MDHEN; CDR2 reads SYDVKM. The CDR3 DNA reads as TGTGCCAGCAGTCACGGGTCACAGGGCGGCGAGACCCAGTACTTC. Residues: CASSHGSQGGETQYF.

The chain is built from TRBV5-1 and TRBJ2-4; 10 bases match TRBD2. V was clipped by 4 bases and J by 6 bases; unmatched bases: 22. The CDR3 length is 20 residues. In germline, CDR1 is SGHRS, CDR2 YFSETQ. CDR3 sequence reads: CASSIRPSGGGYMERNIQYF. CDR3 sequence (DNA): TGCGCCAGCAGCATTCGGCCTAGCGGGGGAGGTTACATGGAAAGAAACATTCAGTACTTC.

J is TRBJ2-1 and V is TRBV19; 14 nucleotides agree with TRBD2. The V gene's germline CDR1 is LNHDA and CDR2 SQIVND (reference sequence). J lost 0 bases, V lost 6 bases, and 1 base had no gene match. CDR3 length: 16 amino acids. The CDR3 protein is CASRGTSGSSYNEQFF. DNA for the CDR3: TGTGCCAGTAGAGGGACTAGCGGGAGCTCCTACAATGAGCAGTTCTTC.

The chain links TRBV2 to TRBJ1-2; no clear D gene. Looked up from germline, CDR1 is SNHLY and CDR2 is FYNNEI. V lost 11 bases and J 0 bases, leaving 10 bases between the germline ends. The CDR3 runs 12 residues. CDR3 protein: CALGRSNYGYTF. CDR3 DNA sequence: TGTGCCCTTGGGCGTTCTAACTATGGCTACACCTTC.

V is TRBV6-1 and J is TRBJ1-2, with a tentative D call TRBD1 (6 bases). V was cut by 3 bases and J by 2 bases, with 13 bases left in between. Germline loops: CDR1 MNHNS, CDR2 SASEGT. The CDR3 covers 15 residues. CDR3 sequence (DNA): TGTGCCAGCAGTGAGGCCCTCAGGGGAAACTATGGCTACACCTTC. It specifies CASSEALRGNYGYTF.

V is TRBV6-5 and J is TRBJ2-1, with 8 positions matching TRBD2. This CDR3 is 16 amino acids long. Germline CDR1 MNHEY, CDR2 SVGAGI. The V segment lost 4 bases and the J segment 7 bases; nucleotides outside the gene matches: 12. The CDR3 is CASSFIGSGSRNEQFF. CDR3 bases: TGTGCCAGCAGTTTTATAGGGAGCGGGAGTAGGAATGAGCAGTTCTTC.

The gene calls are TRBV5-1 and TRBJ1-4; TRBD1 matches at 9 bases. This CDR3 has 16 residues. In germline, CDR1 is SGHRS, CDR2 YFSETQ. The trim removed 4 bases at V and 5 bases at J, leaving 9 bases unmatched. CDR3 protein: CASSPIGGTGNEKLFF. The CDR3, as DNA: TGCGCCAGCAGCCCAATAGGCGGGACAGGGAATGAAAAACTGTTTTTT. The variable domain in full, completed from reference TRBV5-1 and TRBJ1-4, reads KAGVTQTPRYLIKTRGQQVTLSCSPISGHRSVSWYQQTPGQGLQFLFEYFSETQRNKGNFPGRFSGRQFSNSRSEMNVSTLELGDSALYLCASSPIGGTGNEKLFFGSGTQLSVL.

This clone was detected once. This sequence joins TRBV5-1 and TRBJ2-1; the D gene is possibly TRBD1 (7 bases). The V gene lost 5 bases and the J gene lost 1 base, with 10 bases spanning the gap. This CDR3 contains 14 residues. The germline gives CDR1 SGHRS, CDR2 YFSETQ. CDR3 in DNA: TGCGCCAGCAGTCAGGGGGGTTCCTACAATGAGCAGTTCTTC. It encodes CASSQGGSYNEQFF.

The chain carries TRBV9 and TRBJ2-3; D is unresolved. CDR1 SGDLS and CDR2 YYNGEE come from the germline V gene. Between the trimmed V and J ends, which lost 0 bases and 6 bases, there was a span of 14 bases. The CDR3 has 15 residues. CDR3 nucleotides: TGTGCCAGCAGCGTAGATATGACCATGACCGATACGCAGTATTTT. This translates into CASSVDMTMTDTQYF.

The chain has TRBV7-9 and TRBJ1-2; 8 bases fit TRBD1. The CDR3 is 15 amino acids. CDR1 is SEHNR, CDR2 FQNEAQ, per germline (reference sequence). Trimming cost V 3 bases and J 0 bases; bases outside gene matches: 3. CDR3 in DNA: TGTGCCAGCAGCTTCGGGACAGGATCTAACTATGGCTACACCTTC. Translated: CASSFGTGSNYGYTF.

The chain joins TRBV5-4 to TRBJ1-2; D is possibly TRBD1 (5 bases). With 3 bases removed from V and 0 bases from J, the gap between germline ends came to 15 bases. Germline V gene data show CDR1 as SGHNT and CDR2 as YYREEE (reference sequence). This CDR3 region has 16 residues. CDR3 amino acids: CASSYGGGGANYGYTF. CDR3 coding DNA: TGTGCCAGCAGCTATGGCGGGGGAGGGGCTAACTATGGCTACACCTTC.

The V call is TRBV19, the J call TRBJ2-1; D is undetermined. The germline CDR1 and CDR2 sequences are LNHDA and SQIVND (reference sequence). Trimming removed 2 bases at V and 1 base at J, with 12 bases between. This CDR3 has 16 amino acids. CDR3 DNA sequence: TGTGCCAGTAGTATAAATTCTGGGTTTTCCTACAATGAGCAGTTCTTC. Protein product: CASSINSGFSYNEQFF.

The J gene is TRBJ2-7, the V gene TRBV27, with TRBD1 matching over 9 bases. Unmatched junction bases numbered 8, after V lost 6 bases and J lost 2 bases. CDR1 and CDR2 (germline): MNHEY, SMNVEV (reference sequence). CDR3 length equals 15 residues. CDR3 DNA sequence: TGTGCCAGCAGCAATGGGGACAGGGTCCCCTACGAGCAGTACTTC. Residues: CASSNGDRVPYEQYF.

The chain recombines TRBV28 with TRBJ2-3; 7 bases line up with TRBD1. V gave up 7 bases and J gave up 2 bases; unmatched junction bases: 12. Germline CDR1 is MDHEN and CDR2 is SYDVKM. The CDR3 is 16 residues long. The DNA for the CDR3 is TGTGCCAGCACCTCCCCAGGGGGTCTATTCACAGATACGCAGTATTTT. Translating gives CASTSPGGLFTDTQYF. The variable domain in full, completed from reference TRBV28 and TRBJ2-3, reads DVKVTQSSRYLVKRTGEKVFLECVQDMDHENMFWYRQDPGLGLRLIYFSYDVKMKEKGDIPEGYSVSREKKERFSLILESASTNQTSMYLCASTSPGGLFTDTQYFGPGTRLTVL.

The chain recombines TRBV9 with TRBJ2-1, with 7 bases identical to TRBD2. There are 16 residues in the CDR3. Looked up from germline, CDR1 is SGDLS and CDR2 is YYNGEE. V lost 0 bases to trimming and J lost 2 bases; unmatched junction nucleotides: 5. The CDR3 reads CASSVAAGVAYNEQFF. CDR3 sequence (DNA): TGTGCCAGCAGCGTAGCGGCGGGAGTCGCCTACAATGAGCAGTTCTTC. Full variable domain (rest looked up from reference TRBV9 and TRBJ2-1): DSGVTQTPKHLITATGQRVTLRCSPRSGDLSVYWYQQSLDQGLQFLIQYYNGEERAKGNILERFSAQQFPDLHSELNLSSLELGDSALYFCASSVAAGVAYNEQFFGPGTRLTVL.

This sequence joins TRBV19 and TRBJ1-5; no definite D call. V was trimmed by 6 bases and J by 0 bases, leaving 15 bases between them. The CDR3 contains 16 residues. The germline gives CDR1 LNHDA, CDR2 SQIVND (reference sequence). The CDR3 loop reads CASSALRASSNQPQHF. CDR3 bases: TGTGCCAGTAGCGCCCTTAGGGCCAGTAGCAATCAGCCCCAGCATTTT. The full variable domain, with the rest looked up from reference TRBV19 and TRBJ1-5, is DGGITQSPKYLFRKEGQNVTLSCEQNLNHDAMYWYRQDPGQGLRLIYYSQIVNDFQKGDIAEGYSVSREKKESFPLTVTSAQKNPTAFYLCASSALRASSNQPQHFGDGTRLSIL.